This TCR beta chain was captured by sequencing in a study of T cells in Graves' hyperthyroidism and ophthalmopathy. The investigators amplified TCR beta CDR3 regions from RNA transcripts. Researchers ran a first-round RT-PCR on the TCR CDR3 using the HTBI primer set. Each CDR3 protein is one row after TCRdb ran MiXCR on the multiplex PCR reads. The sample has a few hundred thousand distinct CDR3 sequences; approximately 18% are singletons. Germline loops: CDR1 MNHEY, CDR2 SVGEGT. This CDR3 contains 15 residues. V was shortened by 6 bases and J by 3 bases, with 16 bases between the two germline ends. This clonotype has at least ten counts. Its antigen is unidentified. Study outcomes and limitations: Model-based prediction identified ophthalmopathy a median about 6 months prior to its onset. Ophthalmopathy cases were set apart from stable hyperthyroidism by a 13 V-J model.

Ophthalmopathy patients showed a Clinical Activity Score of at least 3, NOSPECS grade of at least 4 and duration under 3 months. Every diagnosis used clinical symptoms, serum thyroxine and TRAb, thyroid ultrasound and orbital computed tomography. Sample: blood. The TCR comes from a man between 18 and 35 years old with Graves' ophthalmopathy. The chain combines TRBV6-2 or TRBV6-3 with TRBJ2-3; perhaps TRBD2 as D (5 bases). CDR3 DNA sequence: TGTGCCAGCAGCCCCCCGGGGTCCCTTACAGATACGCAGTATTTT. Amino acids: CASSPPGSLTDTQYF.